This T cell receptor beta chain comes out of a study of radiotherapy plus CTLA-4 blockade in lung cancer. Study in general: Patients showed objective responses in about 20% of cases, and disease control was achieved by approximately 30%.

Trimming removed 8 bases at V and 4 bases at J, with 17 bases between. CDR1 is MNHEY and CDR2 is SMNVEV in the germline V gene (reference sequence). This CDR3 contains 14 residues. People whose metastatic non-small-cell lung cancer was chemo-refractory got focal radiation along with CTLA-4 blockade by ipilimumab. Sequenced by immunoSEQ multiplex PCR; TCRdb stores in-frame clones only, minus some. The sample lists tens of thousands of clones, around 87% occurring once. Note on this clone: Its antigen is not known.

The study's findings and limits: After radiotherapy and ipilimumab, tumor-derived clones expanded in peripheral blood. Reported findings show early blood T cell clone dynamics, with interferon-beta, best predicted response.

V gene TRBV27 combines with J gene TRBJ2-5; the D gene is possibly TRBD2 (6 bases). The TCR sequence derives from a human donor with non-small cell lung cancer that progressed on radiotherapy plus ipilimumab. Source: peripheral blood, taken from a patient treated with radiotherapy plus ipilimumab. The CDR3 nucleotides read TGTGCCAGCCGTCCCCAGGGAGGTGGAGAGACCCAGTACTTC. Translation gives CASRPQGGGETQYF.